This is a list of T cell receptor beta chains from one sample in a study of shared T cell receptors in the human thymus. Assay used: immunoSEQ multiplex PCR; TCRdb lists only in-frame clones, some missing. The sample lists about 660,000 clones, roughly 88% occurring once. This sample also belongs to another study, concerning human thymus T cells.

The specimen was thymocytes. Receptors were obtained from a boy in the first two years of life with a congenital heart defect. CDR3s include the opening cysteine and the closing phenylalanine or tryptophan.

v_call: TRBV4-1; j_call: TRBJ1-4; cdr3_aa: CASSQDTPDSLNEKLFF
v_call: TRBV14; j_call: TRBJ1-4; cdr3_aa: CASSQEDREEEKLFF
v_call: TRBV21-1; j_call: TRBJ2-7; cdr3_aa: CASSFPGTSGSDTYEQYF
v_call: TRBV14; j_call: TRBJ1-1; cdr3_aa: CASSFRQGPMNTEAFF
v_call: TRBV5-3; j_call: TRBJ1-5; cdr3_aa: CARSLNRTSNQPQHF
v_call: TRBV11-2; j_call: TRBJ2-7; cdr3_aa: CASSPHFSGRHREQYF
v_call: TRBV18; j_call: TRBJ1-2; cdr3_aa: CASSIQGASNYGYTF
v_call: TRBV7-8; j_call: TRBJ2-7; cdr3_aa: CASSPPQGKGSYEQYF
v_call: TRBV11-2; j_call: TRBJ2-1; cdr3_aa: CASGGQGPYNEQFF
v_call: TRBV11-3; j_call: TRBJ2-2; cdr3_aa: CASSSEGRRANTGELFF
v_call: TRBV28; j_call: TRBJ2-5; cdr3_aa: CASSLSPGQAQETQYF
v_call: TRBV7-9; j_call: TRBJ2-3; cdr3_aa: CASRGGSSTDTQYF
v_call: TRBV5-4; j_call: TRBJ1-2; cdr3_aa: CASSLVRSGSNYGYTF
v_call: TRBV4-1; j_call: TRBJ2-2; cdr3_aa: CASSRDSGTMNTNTGELFF
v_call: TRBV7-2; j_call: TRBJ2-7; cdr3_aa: CASSLVPDGAGGPGEQYF
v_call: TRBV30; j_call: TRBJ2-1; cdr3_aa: CAWSVLSPTNEQFF
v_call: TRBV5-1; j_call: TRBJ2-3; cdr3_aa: CASSLPSAGLAGSNTQYF
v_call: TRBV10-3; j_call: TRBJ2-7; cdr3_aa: CAISEIQREGPTYEQYF
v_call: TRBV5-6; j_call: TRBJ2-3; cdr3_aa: CASSQRDTDTQYF
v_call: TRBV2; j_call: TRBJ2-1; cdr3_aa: CASSIDSGRASNNEQFF
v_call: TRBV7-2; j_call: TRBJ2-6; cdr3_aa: CASSQGGGQSGANVLTF
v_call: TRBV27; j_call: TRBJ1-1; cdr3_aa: CASSARIQGRDTEAFF
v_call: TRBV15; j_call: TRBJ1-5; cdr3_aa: CATSRGLGNQPQHF